Listed below are T cell receptor beta chains from one sample, sequenced in a study of low-dose radiotherapy and immunotherapy resistance in tumors. One entry per CDR3 protein, called by TCRdb with MiXCR from the reads. The sample records some 71,000 distinct CDR3 sequences, around 30% being singletons. Here the sequenced sample was PBMCs, taken before treatment. Receptor source: a female donor with ovarian cancer. CDR3s include the opening cysteine and the closing phenylalanine or tryptophan. Fields, in order: D gene, V gene, J gene, clone size, CDR3 protein, CDR3 DNA. D genes are given only for firm matches. Expanded clones are given a class, and other clones once, few, many or no size at all.

d_gene: NA
v_gene: TRBV18
j_gene: TRBJ2-7
abundance: many
CDR3aa: CASSPRNEQYF
CDR3nt: TGTGCCAGCTCACCGAGAAACGAGCAGTACTTC

d_gene: NA
v_gene: TRBV5-5
j_gene: TRBJ2-1
abundance: NA
CDR3aa: CASSLGHGSSSYNEQFF
CDR3nt: TGTGCCAGCAGCTTAGGGCACGGTTCCAGCTCCTACAATGAGCAGTTCTTC

d_gene: TRBD1
v_gene: TRBV4-1
j_gene: TRBJ2-2
abundance: NA
CDR3aa: CASSRGQDRGRAGELFF
CDR3nt: TGCGCCAGCAGCCGCGGGCAAGACAGGGGACGGGCCGGGGAGCTGTTTTTT

d_gene: TRBD1
v_gene: TRBV20-1
j_gene: TRBJ2-1
abundance: NA
CDR3aa: CSAPTGGRNEQFF
CDR3nt: TGCAGTGCACCAACAGGGGGCCGCAATGAGCAGTTCTTC

d_gene: NA
v_gene: TRBV27
j_gene: TRBJ2-7
abundance: NA
CDR3aa: CASSPGGGTSYEQYF
CDR3nt: TGTGCCAGCAGTCCGGGTGGGGGGACCTCCTACGAGCAGTACTTC

d_gene: TRBD2
v_gene: TRBV11-2
j_gene: TRBJ2-2
abundance: NA
CDR3aa: CASSYLAGGYTGELFF
CDR3nt: TGTGCCAGCAGCTACCTAGCGGGAGGGTACACCGGGGAGCTGTTTTTT

d_gene: TRBD2
v_gene: TRBV5-1
j_gene: TRBJ2-2
abundance: NA
CDR3aa: CASSRSGRAVTGELFF
CDR3nt: TGCGCCAGCAGCCGTAGCGGGAGGGCGGTCACCGGGGAGCTGTTTTTT

d_gene: NA
v_gene: TRBV19
j_gene: TRBJ1-2
abundance: NA
CDR3aa: CASSTRTAHSHGYTF
CDR3nt: TGTGCCAGTAGTACGAGGACAGCGCACAGTCATGGCTACACCTTC

d_gene: NA
v_gene: TRBV7-9
j_gene: TRBJ2-1
abundance: many
CDR3aa: CASSLAGSGSQFF
CDR3nt: TGTGCCAGCAGCTTAGCAGGATCTGGGTCGCAGTTCTTC

d_gene: NA
v_gene: TRBV5-1
j_gene: TRBJ2-2
abundance: many
CDR3aa: CASSLVGYTGELFF
CDR3nt: TGCGCCAGCAGCTTGGTGGGTTACACCGGGGAGCTGTTTTTT

d_gene: NA
v_gene: TRBV28
j_gene: TRBJ1-5
abundance: many
CDR3aa: CASRGSYQPQHF
CDR3nt: TGTGCCAGCCGTGGGAGTTATCAGCCCCAGCATTTT

d_gene: TRBD1
v_gene: TRBV14
j_gene: TRBJ2-2
abundance: many
CDR3aa: CASSRQGAGELFF
CDR3nt: TGTGCCAGCAGCCGCCAGGGGGCCGGGGAGCTGTTTTTT

d_gene: TRBD2
v_gene: TRBV20-1
j_gene: TRBJ2-3
abundance: many
CDR3aa: CSARDGLRSGRADTQYF
CDR3nt: TGCAGTGCTAGAGATGGTTTAAGGAGCGGGAGGGCAGATACGCAGTATTTT

d_gene: TRBD2
v_gene: TRBV6-1
j_gene: TRBJ2-7
abundance: NA
CDR3aa: CASSPGGGSSYEQYF
CDR3nt: TGTGCCAGCAGTCCCGGGGGAGGGAGCTCCTACGAGCAGTACTTC

d_gene: TRBD2
v_gene: TRBV7-2
j_gene: TRBJ2-1
abundance: NA
CDR3aa: CASARAGGLEDEQFF
CDR3nt: TGTGCCAGCGCCCGAGCGGGAGGCCTCGAGGATGAGCAGTTCTTC

d_gene: NA
v_gene: TRBV15
j_gene: TRBJ2-3
abundance: many
CDR3aa: CATSRDISTDTQYF
CDR3nt: TGTGCCACCAGCAGAGACATAAGCACAGATACGCAGTATTTT

d_gene: TRBD2
v_gene: TRBV30
j_gene: TRBJ2-1
abundance: many
CDR3aa: CAWSGGGSWYNEQFF
CDR3nt: TGTGCCTGGAGTGGGGGGGGGAGTTGGTACAATGAGCAGTTCTTC

d_gene: NA
v_gene: TRBV28
j_gene: TRBJ2-5
abundance: many
CDR3aa: CASRSSGTETQYF
CDR3nt: TGTGCCAGCAGGTCCTCGGGGACGGAGACCCAGTACTTC

d_gene: TRBD1
v_gene: TRBV3-1
j_gene: TRBJ2-1
abundance: NA
CDR3aa: CASSKDRPSYNEQFF
CDR3nt: TGTGCCAGCAGCAAGGACAGGCCCTCCTACAATGAGCAGTTCTTC

d_gene: TRBD1
v_gene: TRBV12-3/TRBV12-4
j_gene: TRBJ2-1
abundance: many
CDR3aa: CASSLGIEPWTGGNEQFF
CDR3nt: TGTGCCAGCAGTTTAGGAATTGAGCCGTGGACAGGGGGCAATGAGCAGTTCTTC

d_gene: TRBD2
v_gene: TRBV28
j_gene: TRBJ2-1
abundance: NA
CDR3aa: CASRTGTSGNYNEQFF
CDR3nt: TGTGCCAGCAGAACCGGGACTAGCGGGAACTACAATGAGCAGTTCTTC

d_gene: NA
v_gene: TRBV12-3/TRBV12-4
j_gene: TRBJ1-5
abundance: many
CDR3aa: CASSLSLGVPSNQPQHF
CDR3nt: TGTGCCAGCAGTTTAAGTCTGGGGGTTCCGAGCAATCAGCCCCAGCATTTT

d_gene: TRBD1
v_gene: TRBV7-6
j_gene: TRBJ2-7
abundance: NA
CDR3aa: CASSLAGRGGIGTHEQYF
CDR3nt: TGTGCCAGCAGCTTAGCGGGGAGAGGGGGCATAGGGACCCACGAGCAGTACTTC

d_gene: TRBD2
v_gene: TRBV6-6
j_gene: TRBJ2-1
abundance: many
CDR3aa: CASSRSGSPLDEQFF
CDR3nt: TGTGCCAGCAGCCGAAGCGGGAGCCCCCTAGATGAGCAGTTCTTC

d_gene: TRBD2
v_gene: TRBV5-1
j_gene: TRBJ2-7
abundance: few
CDR3aa: CASRAGDEQYF
CDR3nt: TGCGCCAGCAGGGCGGGAGACGAGCAGTACTTC

d_gene: NA
v_gene: TRBV12-3/TRBV12-4
j_gene: TRBJ1-1
abundance: many
CDR3aa: CASSPREAYEAFF
CDR3nt: TGTGCCAGCAGCCCCCGGGAGGCCTATGAAGCTTTCTTT

d_gene: TRBD2
v_gene: TRBV28
j_gene: TRBJ2-7
abundance: many
CDR3aa: CASSFSGGAYEQYF
CDR3nt: TGTGCCAGCAGTTTTAGCGGGGGGGCCTACGAGCAGTACTTC

d_gene: TRBD2
v_gene: TRBV20-1
j_gene: TRBJ2-1
abundance: many
CDR3aa: CSASAQRGVLMEQFF
CDR3nt: TGCAGTGCTAGCGCACAGCGGGGGGTCTTAATGGAGCAGTTCTTC

d_gene: NA
v_gene: TRBV3-1
j_gene: TRBJ2-5
abundance: many
CDR3aa: CASSQDRFLAAVQETQYF
CDR3nt: TGTGCCAGCAGCCAAGATCGATTCCTGGCGGCGGTACAAGAGACCCAGTACTTC

d_gene: NA
v_gene: TRBV28
j_gene: TRBJ2-7
abundance: many
CDR3aa: CASTSWHEQYF
CDR3nt: TGTGCCAGCACCTCATGGCACGAGCAGTACTTC

d_gene: NA
v_gene: TRBV30
j_gene: TRBJ2-3
abundance: NA
CDR3aa: CAWSRKAPDTQYF
CDR3nt: TGTGCCTGGAGTCGAAAAGCCCCAGATACGCAGTATTTT

d_gene: NA
v_gene: TRBV19
j_gene: TRBJ2-1
abundance: few
CDR3aa: CASSIIGGPREQFF
CDR3nt: TGTGCCAGTAGTATAATCGGGGGCCCACGGGAGCAGTTCTTC

d_gene: TRBD1
v_gene: TRBV18
j_gene: TRBJ1-2
abundance: NA
CDR3aa: CASSPPGQTRGYTF
CDR3nt: TGTGCCAGCTCACCACCGGGACAGACCCGTGGCTACACCTTC

d_gene: NA
v_gene: TRBV4-1
j_gene: TRBJ1-5
abundance: many
CDR3aa: CASSQDRLNQPQHF
CDR3nt: TGCGCCAGCAGCCAGGACCGACTCAATCAGCCCCAGCATTTT

d_gene: NA
v_gene: TRBV28
j_gene: TRBJ1-6
abundance: few
CDR3aa: CASRGDVLSPLHF
CDR3nt: TGTGCCAGCAGGGGGGACGTCCTTTCACCCCTCCACTTT

d_gene: TRBD2
v_gene: TRBV2
j_gene: TRBJ2-6
abundance: NA
CDR3aa: CANRLASGRVSGASVLTF
CDR3nt: TGTGCCAACAGACTCGCTAGCGGGAGGGTCTCTGGGGCCAGCGTCCTGACTTTC

d_gene: NA
v_gene: TRBV7-9
j_gene: TRBJ2-4
abundance: NA
CDR3aa: CASSLSGTVDIQYF
CDR3nt: TGTGCCAGCAGCTTATCGGGGACGGTTGACATTCAGTACTTC

d_gene: TRBD1
v_gene: TRBV5-1
j_gene: TRBJ2-1
abundance: many
CDR3aa: CASSRGTGDHEQFF
CDR3nt: TGCGCCAGCAGCCGAGGGACAGGGGACCATGAGCAGTTCTTC

d_gene: TRBD2
v_gene: TRBV6-2/TRBV6-3
j_gene: TRBJ2-5
abundance: NA
CDR3aa: CASSVLAGVETQYF
CDR3nt: TGTGCCAGCTCCGTACTAGCGGGAGTGGAGACCCAGTACTTC

d_gene: NA
v_gene: TRBV7-2
j_gene: TRBJ2-3
abundance: many
CDR3aa: CASSRGKDTQYF
CDR3nt: TGTGCCAGCAGCCGGGGGAAAGATACGCAGTATTTT

d_gene: NA
v_gene: TRBV30
j_gene: TRBJ1-6
abundance: few
CDR3aa: CAWEVGSSYNSPLHF
CDR3nt: TGTGCCTGGGAGGTGGGGTCTTCTTATAATTCACCCCTCCACTTT

d_gene: TRBD2
v_gene: TRBV6-2/TRBV6-3
j_gene: TRBJ2-7
abundance: many
CDR3aa: CASSYPSGSGTQPYEQYF
CDR3nt: TGTGCCAGCAGTTACCCGAGCGGGAGTGGTACCCAACCCTACGAGCAGTACTTC

d_gene: TRBD1
v_gene: TRBV5-1
j_gene: TRBJ1-1
abundance: NA
CDR3aa: CASRGYDRGEAFF
CDR3nt: TGCGCCAGCAGGGGATACGACAGGGGTGAAGCTTTCTTT

d_gene: NA
v_gene: TRBV29-1
j_gene: TRBJ1-5
abundance: NA
CDR3aa: CSAQGTGNQPQHF
CDR3nt: TGCAGCGCCCAAGGGACGGGGAATCAGCCCCAGCATTTT

d_gene: NA
v_gene: TRBV4-2
j_gene: TRBJ2-7
abundance: few
CDR3aa: CASSQESISGVPYEQYF
CDR3nt: TGTGCCAGCAGCCAAGAAAGTATTAGCGGCGTCCCCTACGAGCAGTACTTC

d_gene: TRBD2
v_gene: TRBV5-1
j_gene: TRBJ2-1
abundance: many
CDR3aa: CASSLIAGADNEQFF
CDR3nt: TGCGCCAGCAGCTTGATAGCGGGGGCAGACAATGAGCAGTTCTTC

d_gene: TRBD1
v_gene: TRBV5-1
j_gene: TRBJ2-5
abundance: many
CDR3aa: CASSLSGTGGLETQYF
CDR3nt: TGCGCCAGCAGCTTGAGTGGGACAGGGGGCTTAGAGACCCAGTACTTC

d_gene: NA
v_gene: TRBV12-3/TRBV12-4
j_gene: TRBJ2-2
abundance: NA
CDR3aa: CASTILQGGGELFF
CDR3nt: TGTGCCAGCACCATCCTGCAGGGAGGCGGGGAGCTGTTTTTT

d_gene: NA
v_gene: TRBV6-6
j_gene: TRBJ2-2
abundance: once
CDR3aa: CASRGRVSGTLRLNTGELFF
CDR3nt: TGTGCCAGCAGGGGCCGCGTCTCCGGGACCTTGCGCTTGAACACCGGGGAGCTGTTTTTT

d_gene: NA
v_gene: TRBV7-2
j_gene: TRBJ2-1
abundance: many
CDR3aa: CASSLAGTGPFF
CDR3nt: TGTGCCAGCAGCTTAGCGGGGACTGGCCCGTTCTTC

d_gene: NA
v_gene: TRBV30
j_gene: TRBJ2-7
abundance: NA
CDR3aa: CACPRPGTTYEQYF
CDR3nt: TGTGCCTGCCCTCGCCCCGGGACCACCTACGAGCAGTACTTC

d_gene: NA
v_gene: TRBV20-1
j_gene: TRBJ1-6
abundance: few
CDR3aa: CSARDPVGYNSPLHF
CDR3nt: TGCAGTGCTAGAGATCCCGTAGGTTATAATTCACCCCTCCACTTT

d_gene: TRBD1
v_gene: TRBV5-4
j_gene: TRBJ1-6
abundance: many
CDR3aa: CASKKFQGDNSPLHF
CDR3nt: TGTGCCAGCAAGAAGTTCCAGGGGGATAATTCACCCCTCCACTTT

d_gene: NA
v_gene: TRBV28
j_gene: TRBJ2-7
abundance: NA
CDR3aa: CASRLQGLSDYEQYF
CDR3nt: TGTGCCAGCAGGCTTCAGGGTTTATCGGACTACGAGCAGTACTTC

d_gene: NA
v_gene: TRBV11-2
j_gene: TRBJ2-2
abundance: few
CDR3aa: CASSTRGRGTGELFFF
CDR3nt: NA

d_gene: NA
v_gene: TRBV11-3
j_gene: TRBJ2-1
abundance: NA
CDR3aa: CASSTGTIIGNEQFF
CDR3nt: TGTGCCAGCAGCACCGGGACCATCATCGGCAATGAGCAGTTCTTC

d_gene: TRBD2
v_gene: TRBV20-1
j_gene: TRBJ2-7
abundance: many
CDR3aa: CSAGSGRANEQYF
CDR3nt: TGCAGTGCTGGGAGCGGGAGGGCCAATGAGCAGTACTTC

d_gene: TRBD1
v_gene: TRBV18
j_gene: TRBJ1-1
abundance: NA
CDR3aa: CASSHRTGGRMNTEAFF
CDR3nt: TGTGCCAGCTCACATCGGACAGGGGGCCGAATGAACACTGAAGCTTTCTTT

d_gene: NA
v_gene: TRBV28
j_gene: TRBJ1-2
abundance: few
CDR3aa: CASSRTYGYTF
CDR3nt: TGTGCCAGCTCCCGCACCTATGGCTACACCTTC

d_gene: NA
v_gene: TRBV20-1
j_gene: TRBJ2-3
abundance: NA
CDR3aa: CSASETSTDTQYF
CDR3nt: TGCAGTGCAAGTGAGACTAGCACAGATACGCAGTATTTT